A selection of T cell receptor beta chains follows, all from one sample in a study of regulatory dendritic cells for organ transplantation. These receptors' antigens are unknown. Produced via immunoSEQ multiplex PCR; TCRdb's table is partial and in-frame only. The top ten clones hold less than 1.5% of a sample with 12,000 or so clones, about three fifths of them seen once. The sequenced material came from naive CD8+ T cells from blood cultured with dendritic cells. These TCRs come from a human donor in good health. The CDR3 runs from the conserved cysteine through the conserved F or W. Fields, in order: clone size, V gene, D gene, J gene, CDR3 protein. D genes are given only for firm matches. The size of a clone is reported for some rows only, either as once, few or many, or as a class for expanded clones.

NA	TRBV5-1	TRBD1	TRBJ2-1	CASRPGQGLNEQFF
NA	TRBV4-3	NA	TRBJ2-1	CASSSRLVSEPVYNEQFF
NA	TRBV6-7	TRBD1	TRBJ1-2	CASRSTTGPLDYTF
few	TRBV27	NA	TRBJ2-2	CASSSGLVTGELFF
NA	TRBV12-5	TRBD1	TRBJ2-2	CASGPGTGLPGELFF
few	TRBV7-9	TRBD2	TRBJ2-3	CASSSPLAGDSTDTQYF
NA	TRBV4-1	NA	TRBJ1-5	CASSRIIGGNQPQHF
NA	TRBV18	TRBD2	TRBJ2-3	CASSPPIAGDPSTDTQYF
NA	TRBV6-4	NA	TRBJ1-2	CASSRIQGDYGYTF
NA	TRBV12-5	NA	TRBJ1-4	CASGLPDSPHEKLFF
NA	TRBV15	NA	TRBJ1-3	CATSSGRGANTIYF
NA	TRBV5-6	TRBD1	TRBJ2-7	CASSRGQGAVYEQYF
NA	TRBV4-1	NA	TRBJ2-7	CASSQDARVAYEQYF
NA	TRBV9	TRBD2	TRBJ2-1	CASSLLSSGAPYNEQFF
NA	TRBV10-2	TRBD1	TRBJ2-1	CASSDRQGAGHYERDEQFF
NA	TRBV5-1	NA	TRBJ1-2	CASSLFGGDNYGYTF
NA	TRBV6-5	TRBD1	TRBJ1-2	CASSDWDRNGYTF
NA	TRBV9	TRBD1	TRBJ1-1	CASSADRANTEAFF
NA	TRBV4-3	NA	TRBJ2-7	CASSQDSAGYYEQYF
NA	TRBV29-1	NA	TRBJ1-1	CSVVEGETGYLNTEAFF
few	TRBV7-9	NA	TRBJ2-5	CASSFGQSFETQYF
NA	TRBV11-2	TRBD1	TRBJ2-1	CASSSGTGGSYNEQFF
NA	TRBV6-5	NA	TRBJ2-3	CASSPLQAGTQYF
few	TRBV4-1	TRBD1	TRBJ2-7	CASSLGVTGTYEQYF
NA	TRBV19	NA	TRBJ1-1	CATRTGGTEAFF
NA	TRBV4-1	NA	TRBJ1-3	CASSQDTGSGNTIYF
few	TRBV2	TRBD1	TRBJ1-2	CASTPSETGVAYGYTF
few	TRBV11-2	TRBD1	TRBJ1-2	CASSFGTGFSYTF
once	TRBV27	TRBD1	TRBJ2-7	CASSSLLTGVYEQYF
NA	TRBV19	NA	TRBJ2-5	CASSMPMGQSAQYF
NA	TRBV5-6	TRBD1	TRBJ1-4	CASSPDRGKSREKLFF
once	TRBV1	NA	TRBJ1-1	CTSSQHRDRAAFGDGNTEAFF
few	TRBV7-9	NA	TRBJ1-2	CASRDGTGGQLGGYTF
NA	TRBV18	NA	TRBJ2-7	CASSPEGGEQYF
NA	TRBV7-9	NA	TRBJ2-2	CASSPPGELFF
medium-sized	TRBV7-8	TRBD2	TRBJ2-1	CASSLASGGPPHNEQFF
NA	TRBV12-5	TRBD2	TRBJ2-7	CASGLVIGTSGGPYEQYF
NA	TRBV7-2	TRBD1	TRBJ1-1	CASSDTGGVTEAFF
NA	TRBV7-9	TRBD1	TRBJ1-1	CASSSESGGTEAFF